The TCR beta chain under discussion was sequenced for a study of T cell repertoires in cytomegalovirus infection (dated by TCRdb to between 2017 and 2020). At the level of the whole study: Recently identified HLA-C-restricted CMV epitopes, whose presentation resists viral immunomodulation, were targeted by peptide stimulations together with well-studied HLA-B-restricted epitopes. Donor HLA type was relevant to the analysis, as public TCR beta signatures indicated carriage of CMV infection together with the matching HLA type. Points the paper makes about the study in general: The ex vivo response was dominated by HLA-C-restricted CMV-specific TCR beta clonotypes, which also provided the single most frequent clonotype in two of eight donors. Carriers of CMV infection plus the relevant HLA type were discriminated by the cumulative frequency of public TCR beta family members in the study cohort and in an independent roughly 340-donor cohort.

The treatment or condition label, as the study defines it: in vitro stimulation with specific CMV peptide epitopes to enrich CMV-specific T cells. This clonotype was recorded a few times. The antigen this receptor binds is unknown. Qualities for individual bases were not recorded, and no much larger clone is one base off. The run used an Illumina HiSeq 1500. TCRdb took the public reads, trimmed them with fastp at Q25, ran MiXCR for clone calling and kept in-frame beta chains. Every distinct CDR3 protein forms one entry, paired with its most common genes and DNA. Present in this sample are about 83,000 distinct CDR3 sequences, roughly a quarter of which were seen just once. The ten largest make up 50% of the sample. The germline V gene (reference sequence) yields MNHNY for CDR1 and SVGAGI for CDR2. Measured from the cysteine to the phenylalanine, the CDR3 is 12 residues long. CDR3 DNA only is kept here, 36 bases in frame from base 1. V loses 5 bases, J loses 11 bases, and the germline ends lie 10 bases apart.

This material consisted of CD8+ T cells from cultured PBMCs, taken from culture after CMV antigen stimulation. The sequence is built from TRBV6-6 and TRBJ1-6; the D gene lacks a confident call. This receptor was obtained from a human donor in good health (CMV status not recorded). Some clones in this sample may be carry-over from other donors' samples. At the DNA level, the sequence is TGTGCCAGCAGTCCTGGGCAGGCACCCCTCCACTTT. This encodes CASSPGQAPLHF.